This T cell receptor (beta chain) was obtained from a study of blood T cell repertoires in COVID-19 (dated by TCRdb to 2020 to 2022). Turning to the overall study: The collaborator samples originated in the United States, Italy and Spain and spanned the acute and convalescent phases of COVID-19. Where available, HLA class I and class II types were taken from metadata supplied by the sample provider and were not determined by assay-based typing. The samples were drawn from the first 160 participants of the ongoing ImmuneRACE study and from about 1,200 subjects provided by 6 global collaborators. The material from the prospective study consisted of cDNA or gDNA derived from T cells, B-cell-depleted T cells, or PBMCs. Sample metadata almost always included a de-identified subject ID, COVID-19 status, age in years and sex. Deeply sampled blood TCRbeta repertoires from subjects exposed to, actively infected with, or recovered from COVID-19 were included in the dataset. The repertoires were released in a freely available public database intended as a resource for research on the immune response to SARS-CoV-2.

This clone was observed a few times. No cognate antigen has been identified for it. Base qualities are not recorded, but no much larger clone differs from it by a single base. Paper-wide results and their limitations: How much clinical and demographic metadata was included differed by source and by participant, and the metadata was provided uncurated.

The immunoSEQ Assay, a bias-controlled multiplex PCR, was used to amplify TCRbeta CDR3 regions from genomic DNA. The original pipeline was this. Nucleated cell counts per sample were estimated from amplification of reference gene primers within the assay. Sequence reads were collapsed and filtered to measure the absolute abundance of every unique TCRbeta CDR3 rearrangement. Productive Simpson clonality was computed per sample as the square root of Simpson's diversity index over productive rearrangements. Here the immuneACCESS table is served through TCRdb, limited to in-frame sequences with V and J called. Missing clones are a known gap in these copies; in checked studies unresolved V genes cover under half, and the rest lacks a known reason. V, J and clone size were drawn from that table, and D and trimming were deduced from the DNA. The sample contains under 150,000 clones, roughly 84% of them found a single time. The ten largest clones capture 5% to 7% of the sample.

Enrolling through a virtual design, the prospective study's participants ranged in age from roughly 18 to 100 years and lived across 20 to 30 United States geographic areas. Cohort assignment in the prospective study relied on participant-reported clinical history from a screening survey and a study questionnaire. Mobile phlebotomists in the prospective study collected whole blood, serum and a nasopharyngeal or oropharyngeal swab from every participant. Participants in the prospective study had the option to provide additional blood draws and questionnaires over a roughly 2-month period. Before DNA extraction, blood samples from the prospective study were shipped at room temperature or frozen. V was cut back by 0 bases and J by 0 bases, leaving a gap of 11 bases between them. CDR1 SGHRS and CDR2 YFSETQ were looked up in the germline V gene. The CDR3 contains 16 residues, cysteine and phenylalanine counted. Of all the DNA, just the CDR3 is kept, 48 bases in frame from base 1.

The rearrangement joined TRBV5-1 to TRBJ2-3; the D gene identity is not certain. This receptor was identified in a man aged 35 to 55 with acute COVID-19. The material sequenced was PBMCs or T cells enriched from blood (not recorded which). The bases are TGCGCCAGCAGCTTGGGGTCAGGCCGTAGCACAGATACGCAGTATTTT. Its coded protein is CASSLGSGRSTDTQYF.